This entry concerns a single T cell receptor beta chain. Methods used by the authors: Researchers report that nucleated cell counts were estimated from reference gene primer amplification. Produced via immunoSEQ multiplex PCR; TCRdb's table is partial and in-frame only. The V and J calls and clone size are taken from that table; D and trimming were inferred from the DNA. Here the sample spans around 260,000 clones, around 87% being singletons. The CDR3 runs 15 residues. V was clipped by 4 bases and J by 5 bases; unmatched bases: 8. Germline values: CDR1 LGHDT, CDR2 YNNKEL (reference sequence). The data originate from a study of blood T cell repertoires in COVID-19. The wider study: COVID-19 samples collected from the United States, Italy and Spain covered acute and convalescent phases. The cDNA or gDNA used as material had been derived from T cells, B-cell-depleted T cells, or PBMCs.

The chain is built from TRBV3-1 (or the pseudogene TRBV3-2) and TRBJ2-5, with 9 nucleotides matching TRBD2. This TCR derives from a woman in her forties or fifties with acute or convalescent COVID-19. The sample taken for sequencing was peripheral blood. Here the CDR3 DNA reads TGTGCCAGCAGCCCTGCTAGCGGGAATTCGGAGACCCAGTACTTC. Translating it yields CASSPASGNSETQYF.